The 20 T cell receptor beta chains reported below all come from one sample, sequenced in a study of CD8 T cells in ankylosing spondylitis. TCRdb ran MiXCR on the 5' RACE reads and lists one entry per CDR3 protein. Here the sample spans about 270,000 distinct CDR3 sequences, roughly 32% being singletons. Specimen: blood, either unsorted or a sorted T cell fraction (not recorded which). These receptors were collected from a male donor with ankylosing spondylitis or in good health (not recorded which).

The genes are TRBV20-1 and TRBJ2-7; maybe TRBD1 (5 bases). Germline values: CDR1 DFQATT, CDR2 SNEGSKA (reference sequence). V lost 4 bases to trimming and J lost 3 bases, with 10 bases between them. The CDR3 contains 12 residues. This chain's CDR3 is CSATTDNYEQYF. The CDR3 coding sequence is TGCAGTGCTACGACAGATAACTACGAGCAGTACTTC.

The J gene is TRBJ1-2, the V gene TRBV4-2; D may be TRBD1 (5 bases). Germline V gene sequence: CDR1 LGHNA, CDR2 YNFKEQ. The germline V and J ends were trimmed by 3 bases and 7 bases, with 15 bases remaining between them. The CDR3 is 14 amino acids. The CDR3 spells CASSQGTSFGGYTF. Here the CDR3 DNA reads TGTGCCAGCAGCCAGGGGACTTCCTTTGGTGGCTACACCTTC.

This clonotype appeared a few times. The chain combines TRBV6-5 with TRBJ2-5; 11 bases line up with TRBD2. The germline V gene encodes CDR1 MNHEY and CDR2 SVGAGI. The junction had 7 bases not matched to a gene; V was cut back by 0 bases and J by 1 base. The CDR3 sequence is 18 residues long. CDR3 sequence reads: CASSYSKLAGAFQETQYF. The CDR3 region has the DNA TGTGCCAGCAGTTACTCGAAACTAGCGGGGGCCTTCCAAGAGACCCAGTACTTC.

This chain links TRBV20-1 with TRBJ2-1; D is perhaps TRBD1 (6 bases). The CDR3 length is 14 residues. V was cut by 4 bases and J by 4 bases, with 14 bases left in between. The germline V gene has CDR1 DFQATT and CDR2 SNEGSKA (reference sequence). CDR3 in amino acids: CSATRTAIYNEQFF. DNA of the CDR3: TGCAGTGCTACCCGGACAGCGATATACAATGAGCAGTTCTTC.

J is TRBJ2-3 and V is TRBV6-1; D is uncertain. This CDR3 has 14 amino acids. In germline, CDR1 is MNHNS, CDR2 SASEGT. V lost 6 bases, J lost 5 bases, and 15 bases lay in between. CDR3 loop: CASRRSPGIDTQYF. Here the CDR3 DNA reads TGTGCCAGCAGACGTTCCCCCGGTATAGATACGCAGTATTTT.

Ten or more counts support this clonotype. The CDR3 region is CSASLGLRETQYF. Here the CDR3 DNA reads TGCAGTGCTAGTTTAGGCCTAAGGGAGACCCAGTACTTC. This rearrangement joins TRBV20-1 to TRBJ2-5; D unclear. The V gene's germline CDR1 is DFQATT and CDR2 SNEGSKA (reference sequence). The CDR3 is made up of 13 amino acids. V was shortened by 3 bases and J by 5 bases, with 13 bases between the two germline ends.

This clonotype occurred a few times. The chain links TRBV5-5 to TRBJ1-3; D not certain. Germline CDR1 SGHKS, CDR2 YYEKEE (reference sequence). The germline V and J ends were trimmed by 3 bases and 7 bases, with 8 bases remaining between them. The CDR3 runs to 12 residues. For the CDR3, the DNA is TGTGCCAGCAGCTCCCCACGGAACACCATATATTTT. Translated, it gives CASSSPRNTIYF.

The CDR3 bases are TGTGCCAGCAGTCCCTACGGGGGGTCCTACGAGCAGTACTTC. Translation gives CASSPYGGSYEQYF. The chain carries TRBV12-3 or TRBV12-4 and TRBJ2-7; 7 bases fit TRBD2. The length of the CDR3 is 14 residues. With V trimmed by 5 bases and J by 1 base, 5 bases remained unmatched.

The chain uses TRBV27 and TRBJ2-7; TRBD1 matches 7 bases. The germline CDR1 and CDR2 sequences are MNHEY and SMNVEV (reference sequence). Trimming cost V 5 bases and J 6 bases; bases outside gene matches: 10. The CDR3 runs 14 residues. In DNA, the CDR3 is TGTGCCAGCAGTATAGGACAGGTGGGGCTCGAGCAGTACTTC. Its protein is CASSIGQVGLEQYF.

This clonotype has just a few counts. The chain employs TRBV12-3 or TRBV12-4 and TRBJ1-2, with a weak D call TRBD1 (6 bases). V dropped 8 bases and J dropped 3 bases, with 10 bases sitting between them. This CDR3 is 12 amino acids long. The CDR3 bases are TGTGCCAGCCACGCAGGGGACTATGGCTACACCTTC. Translated, it gives CASHAGDYGYTF.

The V gene is TRBV7-9, the J gene TRBJ2-1; 10 bases map to TRBD1. This CDR3 is built from 17 residues. The germline CDR1 and CDR2 sequences are SEHNR and FQNEAQ (reference sequence). J gave up 6 bases and V 2 bases, and 10 bases lay outside the gene matches. CDR3 amino acids: CASSLRVRDRGFNEQFF. In nucleotides, the CDR3 is TGTGCCAGCAGCTTAAGAGTGCGGGACAGGGGTTTCAATGAGCAGTTCTTC. The full variable domain, in which reference TRBV7-9 and TRBJ2-1 provide the parts outside the CDR3, is DTGVSQNPRHKITKRGQNVTFRCDPISEHNRLYWYRQTLGQGPEFLTYFQNEAQLEKSRLLSDRFSAERPKGSFSTLEIQRTEQGDSAMYLCASSLRVRDRGFNEQFFGPGTRLTVL.

This clonotype turned up a few times. The J gene is TRBJ1-4, the V gene TRBV5-5; D remains ambiguous. Trimming stripped 3 bases from V and 4 bases from J, with 4 bases between. The CDR3 is 12 amino acids. Germline V lookup: CDR1 SGHKS, CDR2 YYEKEE (reference sequence). As DNA, the CDR3 is TGTGCCAGCAGCTCCATTAATGAAAAACTGTTTTTT. It codes for CASSSINEKLFF.

The J gene is TRBJ2-3, the V gene TRBV9; possibly TRBD1 for D (6 bases). The CDR3 is 14 residues long. The V end was cut by 5 bases, the J end by 0 bases, with 10 bases between. Per germline, CDR1 SGDLS and CDR2 YYNGEE. CDR3 DNA: TGTGCCAGCAGAGAGGGGGAGAGCACAGATACGCAGTATTTT. The encoded protein is CASREGESTDTQYF.

Ten or more counts support this clonotype. The chain has TRBV29-1 and TRBJ2-5; D not certain. V was clipped by 6 bases and J by 1 base, with 9 bases between them. CDR3 length equals 12 residues. CDR1 is SQVTM and CDR2 is ANQGSEA in the germline V gene. CDR3 sequence reads: CSVQRFQETQYF. CDR3 nucleotides: TGCAGCGTGCAGCGCTTCCAAGAGACCCAGTACTTC. Complete variable domain (other parts from reference TRBV29-1 and TRBJ2-5): SAVISQKPSRDICQRGTSLTIQCQVDSQVTMMFWYRQQPGQSLTLIATANQGSEATYESGFVIDKFPISRPNLTFSTLTVSNMSPEDSSIYLCSVQRFQETQYFGPGTRLLVL.

This clonotype was picked up a small number of times. The V call is TRBV7-6, the J call TRBJ2-7; possible D gene TRBD1, 5 bases. Germline V CDR1 and CDR2: SGHVS, FNYEAQ. The CDR3 runs to 12 residues. The germline V and J ends were trimmed by 4 bases and 4 bases, with 8 bases remaining between them. CDR3 sequence (DNA): TGTGCCAGCAGCTACCAGGGTTACGAGCAGTACTTC. It encodes CASSYQGYEQYF. Together with reference TRBV7-6 and TRBJ2-7, the CDR3 gives the full variable domain: GAGVSQSPRYKVTKRGQDVALRCDPISGHVSLYWYRQALGQGPEFLTYFNYEAQQDKSGLPNDRFSAERPEGSISTLTIQRTEQRDSAMYRCASSYQGYEQYFGPGTRLTVT.

This clonotype appeared a few times. The chain joins TRBV6-5 to TRBJ2-3; 12 bases match TRBD2. Germline V lookup: CDR1 MNHEY, CDR2 SVGAGI. The CDR3 contains 16 residues. V trimming: 5 bases; J trimming: 2 bases; junction bases outside the gene matches: 5. CDR3 loop: CASSHTSGGNTDTQYF. In DNA, the CDR3 is TGTGCCAGCAGTCACACTAGCGGGGGGAACACAGATACGCAGTATTTT.

The rearrangement joins TRBV12-3 or TRBV12-4 to TRBJ1-2; 8 bases agree with TRBD1. Trimming cost V 8 bases and J 4 bases; bases outside gene matches: 12. This CDR3 comprises 15 residues. Here the CDR3 DNA reads TGTGCCAGCGTACTCCACCCAGACAGGGGCTATGGCTACACCTTC. Protein sequence: CASVLHPDRGYGYTF.

The chain joins TRBV20-1 to TRBJ2-3; D perhaps matches TRBD2 (5 bases). V was clipped by 0 bases and J by 5 bases, with 15 bases between them. Germline V gene data show CDR1 as DFQATT and CDR2 as SNEGSKA (reference sequence). The CDR3 is 15 amino acids. The DNA of the CDR3 is TGCAGTGCTAGAGAGTCGCCGGGGAGAGGAGATACGCAGTATTTT. This sequence encodes CSARESPGRGDTQYF.

This clonotype was observed a handful of times. The chain joins TRBV12-3 or TRBV12-4 to TRBJ2-3, with D perhaps assigned TRBD1 or TRBD2 (5 bases each). CDR3 length equals 13 residues. The V gene lost 10 bases and the J gene lost 4 bases, with 15 bases spanning the gap. Here the CDR3 reads CATGRGAADTQYF. The CDR3 coding sequence is TGTGCCACCGGTAGAGGGGCGGCAGATACGCAGTATTTT.

This clonotype turned up a few times. V usage is TRBV12-3 or TRBV12-4 and J usage is TRBJ1-3; TRBD1 matches 8 bases. This CDR3 spans 15 amino acids. Trimming took 6 bases from V and 1 from J; bases not matched to a gene: 5. CDR3 DNA: TGTGCCAGCAGGGCGGGGGACAGGTCTGGAAACACCATATATTTT. Translation gives CASRAGDRSGNTIYF.